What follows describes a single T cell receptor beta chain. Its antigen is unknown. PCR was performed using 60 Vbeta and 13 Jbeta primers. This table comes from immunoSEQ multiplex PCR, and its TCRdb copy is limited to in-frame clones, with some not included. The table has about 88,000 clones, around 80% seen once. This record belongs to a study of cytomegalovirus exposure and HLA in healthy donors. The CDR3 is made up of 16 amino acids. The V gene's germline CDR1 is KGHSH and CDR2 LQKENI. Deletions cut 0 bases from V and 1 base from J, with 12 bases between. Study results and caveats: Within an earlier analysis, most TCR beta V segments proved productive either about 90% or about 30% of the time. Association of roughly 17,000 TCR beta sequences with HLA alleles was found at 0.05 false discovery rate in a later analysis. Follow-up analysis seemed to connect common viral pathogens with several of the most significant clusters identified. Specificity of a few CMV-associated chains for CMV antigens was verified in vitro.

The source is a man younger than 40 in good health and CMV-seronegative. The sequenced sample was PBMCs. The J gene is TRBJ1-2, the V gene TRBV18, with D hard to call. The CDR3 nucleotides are TGTGCCAGCTCACCACCCAAGACGGGGATTAACTATGGCTACACCTTC. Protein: CASSPPKTGINYGYTF.